This T cell receptor (beta chain) derives from a study of control samples from healthy donors and cancer patients. The assay was immunoSEQ multiplex PCR, and TCRdb's table has in-frame clones only and misses some. Of approximately 90,000 clones in the sample, 84% were seen once. This clone appeared a single time. This CDR3 comprises 14 residues. CDR1 and CDR2 from the germline V gene are MGHDK and SYGVNS. With V trimmed by 8 bases and J by 13 bases, 19 bases remained unmatched. The sequence came from a man in his 70s with lung cancer. Sequenced input: PBMCs. This rearrangement joins TRBV25-1 to TRBJ1-1; TRBD1 agrees at 7 bases. The CDR3 bases are TGTGCCAGCGGGGGGAACAGGGGCAACGTGGAGCTTTTCTTT. This translates into CASGGNRGNVELFF.